Each of the 27 T cell receptor beta chains below was sequenced from the same sample in a study of T-cell reconstitution after alpha-beta-depleted transplantation in children. The library targeted TCRbeta and was prepared with unique molecular identifiers. TCRdb called the PCR reads again in MiXCR, with one record for every CDR3 protein. The sample records 640,000 or so distinct CDR3 sequences, roughly 15% being singletons. The sample here was PBMCs from the stem cell graft donor, taken from the stem cell graft. The receptor source for this set is a human donor who donated a stem cell graft to a child with acute myeloid leukemia.

As for this clonotype: A read error is possible here, since a much larger clone lies one base away. The rearrangement uses TRBV20-1 and TRBJ2-5; TRBD2 matches at 7 bases. Germline CDR1 reads DFQATT; CDR2 reads SNEGSKA (reference sequence). The V gene end was trimmed by 5 bases and the J gene end by 3 bases; junction bases not matched to a gene: 9. This CDR3 spans 14 amino acids. CDR3 residues: CSAFPGLPKETQYF. CDR3 DNA sequence: TGCAGTGCTTTTCCGGGACTACCAAAAGAGACCCAGTACTTC.

This clonotype was found a few times. The chain is built from TRBV25-1 and TRBJ2-6, with D unresolved. Trimming cost V 8 bases and J 1 base, with 9 bases left between them. Germline lookup yields CDR1 MGHDK and CDR2 SYGVNS. The CDR3 spans 14 residues. Written as DNA, the CDR3 is TGTGCCAGCGACGGTGGATCTGGGGCCAACGTCCTGACTTTC. Protein sequence: CASDGGSGANVLTF.

V is TRBV12-3 or TRBV12-4 and J is TRBJ1-1, with 9 bases matching TRBD1. The CDR3 has 16 residues. V lost 3 bases and J lost 4; bases outside the gene matches: 9. Here the CDR3 DNA reads TGTGCCAGCAGTTTTCTGGCCGGACAGGGGTTCACTGAAGCTTTCTTT. The encoded protein is CASSFLAGQGFTEAFF.

There are many counts of this clonotype. The chain combines TRBV10-2 with TRBJ1-6, with D perhaps TRBD1 (5 bases). The CDR3 totals 13 residues. Germline V gives CDR1 WSHSY, CDR2 SAAADI. The V gene lost 7 bases and the J gene lost 8 bases, with 12 bases spanning the gap. Here the CDR3 reads CASTLGDHSPLHF. The CDR3 DNA reads as TGCGCCAGCACTCTGGGGGACCATTCACCCCTCCACTTT.

This clonotype was seen repeatedly, ten times or more. The chain has TRBV6-5 and TRBJ1-5; TRBD1 might be the D (6 bases). The germline V gene has CDR1 MNHEY and CDR2 SVGAGI. Trimming took 2 bases from V and 6 from J, leaving 11 bases between them. This CDR3 comprises 14 residues. The CDR3 coding sequence is TGTGCCAGCAGTTACCGAGGGGGAATTCAGCCCCAGCATTTT. This sequence encodes CASSYRGGIQPQHF.

This clonotype was found many times. The CDR3 region has the DNA TGTGCCAGCAGCCCGGGACTAGCGGTGGAGCAGTTCTTC. Amino acids: CASSPGLAVEQFF. The chain couples TRBV5-4 to TRBJ2-1; TRBD2 matches at 11 bases. CDR1 is SGHNT, CDR2 YYREEE, per germline (reference sequence). The trim removed 4 bases at V and 10 bases at J, leaving 4 bases unmatched. This CDR3 region has 13 residues.

The chain recombines TRBV12-3 or TRBV12-4 with TRBJ2-5; 8 bases line up with TRBD1. V shed 5 bases, J shed 4 bases, and the junction held 9 bases outside the gene matches. This CDR3 has 15 amino acids. This CDR3 reads CASSLDRGVRETQYF. The CDR3 nucleotides read TGTGCCAGCAGTCTCGACAGGGGAGTAAGAGAGACCCAGTACTTC.

This clonotype was counted many times. The chain joins TRBV7-6 to TRBJ2-1; TRBD2 aligns across 7 bases. This CDR3 comprises 14 residues. The V segment lost 3 bases and the J segment 8 bases; nucleotides outside the gene matches: 7. Germline V gene lookup returns CDR1 SGHVS and CDR2 FNYEAQ. CDR3 DNA: TGTGCCAGCAGCTTTAGCCCAGCGGGGCATGAGCAGTTCTTC. Its translation: CASSFSPAGHEQFF.

This clonotype appeared a few times. The rearrangement uses TRBV7-9 and TRBJ2-1; D perhaps matches TRBD2 (6 bases). Trimming stripped 3 bases from V and 2 bases from J, with 8 bases between. Germline CDR1 is SEHNR and CDR2 is FQNEAQ (reference sequence). CDR3 length: 14 amino acids. The CDR3, as DNA: TGTGCCAGCAGCTTGGCTAGCGCCTACAATGAGCAGTTCTTC. Its translation is CASSLASAYNEQFF.

The sample holds many counts of this clonotype. The rearrangement links TRBV5-5 to TRBJ1-2; the match to TRBD1 covers 9 bases. The CDR3 totals 14 residues. J was trimmed by 2 bases and V by 1 base; bases with no gene match: 0. CDR1 and CDR2 (germline): SGHKS, YYEKEE (reference sequence). The DNA for the CDR3 is TGTGCCAGCAGCTTGACAGGGGGCAACTATGGCTACACCTTC. Translated, it gives CASSLTGGNYGYTF.

In its sample, this clonotype was seen many times. As DNA, the CDR3 is TGTGCCAGCAGCCCGACCACAGGGTACGGTGAGCAGTTCTTC. It is translated as CASSPTTGYGEQFF. The V and J genes are TRBV7-2 and TRBJ2-1, with a tentative D call TRBD1 (6 bases). V gave up 5 bases and J gave up 9 bases, with 17 bases separating them. The CDR3 has 14 amino acids. Germline V gives CDR1 SGHTA, CDR2 FQGNSA.

The chain links TRBV29-1 to TRBJ1-1, with TRBD1 matching over 8 bases. V lost 2 bases and J lost 1; bases outside the gene matches: 3. The V gene's germline CDR1 is SQVTM and CDR2 ANQGSEA. CDR3 length: 14 residues. The CDR3 bases are TGCAGCGTTGAACACAGGGGGAGGAACACTGAAGCTTTCTTT. It specifies CSVEHRGRNTEAFF.

Note on this clonotype: This may arise from a read error, as a much more abundant clone is one base away. The J gene is TRBJ2-4, the V gene TRBV20-1; a possible D gene is TRBD1 (6 bases). Deletions cut 0 bases from V and 6 bases from J, with 12 bases between. CDR3 size: 14 residues. Germline CDR1 DFQATT, CDR2 SNEGSKA (reference sequence). CDR3 amino acids: CSAREGADRNIQYF. In nucleotides, the CDR3 is TGCAGTGCTAGAGAAGGGGCGGACAGAAACATTCAGTACTTC.

This clonotype has only a few counts. The gene calls are TRBV7-2 and TRBJ1-6; D uncertain. Germline CDR1 is SGHTA and CDR2 is FQGNSA. The CDR3 contains 14 residues. Trimming took 1 base from V and 9 from J, leaving 10 bases between them. In DNA, the CDR3 is TGTGCCAGCAGCTTAGAAGGGCCAATTTCACCCCTCCACTTT. It yields the protein CASSLEGPISPLHF. Combining the CDR3 with reference TRBV7-2 and TRBJ1-6 gives the whole variable domain GAGVSQSPSNKVTEKGKDVELRCDPISGHTALYWYRQSLGQGLEFLIYFQGNSAPDKSGLPSDRFSAERTGGSVSTLTIQRTQQEDSAVYLCASSLEGPISPLHFGNGTRLTVT.

This clonotype was counted many times. The J gene is TRBJ1-2, the V gene TRBV20-1, with 8 positions matching TRBD1. Germline CDR1 reads DFQATT; CDR2 reads SNEGSKA (reference sequence). V was pared by 5 bases and J by 4 bases, with 9 bases of the junction left unmatched. The length of the CDR3 is 14 residues. The CDR3 coding sequence is TGCAGTGCTGGTAGTTCCGGGACAGGCTATGGCTACACCTTC. This sequence encodes CSAGSSGTGYGYTF.

At least ten counts were recorded for this clonotype. CDR3 sequence (DNA): TGTGCCAGCAGCTTGACAGGGAGGAGCACTGAAGCTTTCTTT. Protein product: CASSLTGRSTEAFF. The J gene is TRBJ1-1, the V gene TRBV7-2, with 7 nucleotides matching TRBD1. The CDR3 has 14 residues. Trimming took 3 bases from V and 4 from J; bases not matched to a gene: 5. CDR1 is SGHTA and CDR2 is FQGNSA in the germline V gene.

V gene TRBV13 combines with J gene TRBJ2-7; D might be TRBD1 or TRBD2, each matching 5 bases. V lost 11 bases and J lost 2, with 34 bases in between. The CDR3 is 19 residues long. Germline CDR1 PRHDT, CDR2 FYEKMQ (reference sequence). This CDR3 is CAFSFGPGTQGITTYEQYF. CDR3 coding DNA: TGTGCCTTCAGCTTTGGCCCCGGGACCCAAGGAATAACCACCTACGAGCAGTACTTC.

This clonotype was counted ten times or more. The rearrangement uses TRBV7-2 and TRBJ1-1; D gene uncertain. The V end lost 0 bases, the J end lost 4 bases, and 6 bases lay between the germline ends. Germline CDR1 and CDR2: SGHTA and FQGNSA. This CDR3 has 13 amino acids. The CDR3 is CASSLASSTEAFF. CDR3 nucleotides: TGTGCCAGCAGCTTAGCGTCGTCCACTGAAGCTTTCTTT.

The rearrangement uses TRBV7-9 and TRBJ1-4; D unresolved. The CDR3 length is 15 residues. The germline gives CDR1 SEHNR, CDR2 FQNEAQ (reference sequence). V was shortened by 1 base and J by 5 bases, with 11 bases between the two germline ends. This CDR3 is CASSLGVTPNEKLFF. CDR3 DNA sequence: TGTGCCAGCAGCTTAGGGGTGACTCCGAATGAAAAACTGTTTTTT.

The rearrangement links TRBV10-3 to TRBJ2-5, with D maybe TRBD1 (6 bases). The CDR3 extends over 12 amino acids. The V end lost 4 bases, the J end lost 4 bases, and 7 bases lay between the germline ends. Germline V gives CDR1 ENHRY, CDR2 SYGVKD. The CDR3 nucleotides read TGTGCCATCAGTGCCAGGGGAGAGACCCAGTACTTC. Protein product: CAISARGETQYF.

This clonotype was recorded many times. This chain links TRBV20-1 with TRBJ1-5, with TRBD1 as a possible D gene (5 bases). Per the germline V gene, CDR1 is DFQATT and CDR2 is SNEGSKA (reference sequence). This CDR3 spans 14 amino acids. The CDR3 protein is CSIRTGHGNQPQHF. The CDR3 DNA sequence: TGCAGCATTCGAACAGGACACGGCAATCAGCCCCAGCATTTT.

A few counts support this clonotype. V usage is TRBV11-2 and J usage is TRBJ1-6; maybe TRBD1 (5 bases). The CDR3 length is 13 residues. The germline V gene has CDR1 SGHAT and CDR2 FQNNGV. Trimming took off 4 bases at V and 10 bases at J, with 11 bases between the two ends. The CDR3: CASSWGRESPLHF. In DNA form, the CDR3 reads TGTGCCAGCAGCTGGGGGAGGGAATCACCCCTCCACTTT.

The chain has TRBV20-1 and TRBJ1-2; 7 bases fit TRBD1. Trimming cost V 6 bases and J 3 bases; bases outside gene matches: 7. The CDR3 sequence is 13 residues long. CDR1 DFQATT and CDR2 SNEGSKA come from the germline V gene (reference sequence). The CDR3 DNA is TGCAGTGCAGCCACAGGGGTGGACTATGGCTACACCTTC. Translation gives CSAATGVDYGYTF.

This clonotype was detected many times. The J gene is TRBJ1-2, the V gene TRBV20-1; TRBD1 aligns across 7 bases. The ends lost 5 bases at V and 2 bases at J; junction bases unmatched: 8. Germline CDR1 DFQATT, CDR2 SNEGSKA (reference sequence). CDR3 size: 14 residues. CDR3: CSASTGKGNYGYTF. The CDR3 coding sequence is TGCAGTGCTTCGACAGGGAAGGGCAACTATGGCTACACCTTC.

The rearrangement links TRBV9 to TRBJ1-1; possible D gene TRBD1, 5 bases. Germline loops: CDR1 SGDLS, CDR2 YYNGEE. The length of the CDR3 is 15 residues. Trimming stripped 4 bases from V and 3 bases from J, with 16 bases between. CDR3 bases: TGTGCCAGCAGCCCCCCGGCAGGGTGGTACACTGAAGCTTTCTTT. This sequence encodes CASSPPAGWYTEAFF.

This clonotype showed up many times. This rearrangement joins TRBV5-1 to TRBJ2-5; D gene ambiguous. Germline assignment: CDR1 SGHRS and CDR2 YFSETQ. This CDR3 is 12 amino acids long. V lost 0 bases and J lost 3, with 3 bases in between. CDR3 region: CASSLEEETQYF. The CDR3 DNA follows: TGCGCCAGCAGCTTGGAGGAAGAGACCCAGTACTTC.

This clonotype was seen more than once but under ten times. The V call is TRBV6-5, the J call TRBJ2-5; 7 bases match TRBD1. V was clipped by 2 bases and J by 2 bases; unmatched bases: 5. The CDR3 is made up of 15 amino acids. Germline lookup yields CDR1 MNHEY and CDR2 SVGAGI. This CDR3 is CASSYGTELQETQYF. The CDR3 DNA is TGTGCCAGCAGTTACGGGACAGAACTACAAGAGACCCAGTACTTC.